The 2 T cell receptor beta chains given below trace back to one sample, sequenced in a study of CD8 T cells in ankylosing spondylitis. In TCRdb, the 5' RACE reads were re-called with MiXCR into one record per CDR3 protein. The table shows fewer than 500,000 distinct CDR3 sequences, with roughly a quarter occurring only once. No cognate antigen is known for these TCRs. Study-level points and caveats: Seemingly distinctive of ankylosing spondylitis blood was a TCR beta motif formed by eight highly homologous variants.

Sequenced sample: blood, either unsorted or a sorted T cell fraction (not recorded which). The receptors here all came from a male donor with ankylosing spondylitis.

Only a few counts were recorded for this clonotype. The DNA of the CDR3 is TGTGCCAGCAGTTTACGGGGGGCGGAAGAGACCCAGTACTTC. Translation gives CASSLRGAEETQYF. J is TRBJ2-5 and V is TRBV12-3 or TRBV12-4; D possibly corresponds to TRBD2 (7 bases). The CDR3 spans 14 residues. Trimming cost V 2 bases and J 3 bases, with 10 bases left between them.

The chain carries TRBV9 and TRBJ2-6, with D unresolved. Per germline, CDR1 SGDLS and CDR2 YYNGEE. This CDR3 region has 14 residues. V was pared by 6 bases and J by 0 bases, with 7 bases between. The CDR3 here is CASTMSSGANVLTF. DNA of the CDR3: TGTGCCAGCACGATGTCCTCTGGGGCCAACGTCCTGACTTTC.